The clone carrying this TCR beta chain was observed a single time. Per the germline V gene, CDR1 is DFQATT and CDR2 is SNEGSKA (reference sequence). V lost 3 bases, J lost 1 base, and 6 bases lay in between. The CDR3 is 12 residues long. This entry is derived from a study of blood T cell repertoires in COVID-19. Across the study: The United States, Italy and Spain supplied acute and convalescent COVID-19 samples.

Patients from Seattle were sampled longitudinally, starting during active infection. Under the authors' procedure: Amplification with reference gene primers provided the estimates of nucleated cell counts. The protocol was immunoSEQ multiplex PCR, while the TCRdb copy is restricted to in-frame clones and leaves out a portion. For V, J and clone size, that table is used; D and trimming come from the DNA. This table has about 170,000 clones, 70% to 90% appearing once. The receptor was isolated from a woman older than 75 with COVID-19, enrolled during active disease. The specimen was peripheral blood. The rearrangement links TRBV20-1 to TRBJ1-1; D is undetermined. The CDR3 protein is CSASPGNTEAFF. CDR3 nucleotides: TGCAGTGCTAGTCCGGGGAACACTGAAGCTTTCTTT.